This T cell receptor (beta chain) was profiled in a study of cytomegalovirus exposure and HLA in healthy donors. Study-level background: In a previous analysis, approximately 110 million unique TCR beta sequences were found from 150 million to 200 million T cells.

Study-wide results and caveats: In vitro, three CMV-associated chains proved specific for CMV antigens. TCR beta V segments were, for the most part, productive about 87% or about 30% of the time in an earlier analysis.

The PCR had 60 Vbeta and 13 Jbeta primers. Only in-frame clones appear in the TCRdb table, and some are missing; sequencing was by immunoSEQ multiplex PCR. The sample has more than 100,000 clones, approximately 76% seen once; the top ten hold 30%. With respect to this clone: What it recognizes is unknown.

The ends lost 5 bases at V and 11 bases at J; junction bases unmatched: 5. This CDR3 has 14 amino acids. Germline V gene sequence: CDR1 SNHLY, CDR2 FYNNEI. Sample: PBMCs. This receptor was taken from a man aged 60 to 75 in good health and CMV-seropositive. The chain links TRBV2 to TRBJ1-6; 11 nucleotides match TRBD1. CDR3 region: CASSSEGQGAPLHF. The CDR3 DNA sequence: TGTGCCAGCAGTTCCGAGGGACAGGGGGCACCCCTCCACTTT.